This TCR beta chain is drawn from a study of CD8 T cells in Susac syndrome. Random hexamers primed reverse transcription of about 0.45 to 1 ug RNA. TCRdb processed the immunoSEQ multiplex PCR reads anew with MiXCR; each CDR3 protein has one entry. The sample has more than 150,000 distinct CDR3 sequences; more than 85% are singletons. This CDR3 is 14 amino acids long. CDR1 is DFQATT, CDR2 SNEGSKA, per germline (reference sequence). V was clipped by 5 bases and J by 5 bases, with 15 bases between them. The rearrangement uses TRBV20-1 and TRBJ1-4; D possibly corresponds to TRBD1 (6 bases). The sequencing input was CD8+ T cells from PBMCs. This sequence originates from a human donor with Susac syndrome. CDR3 amino acids: CSARNRARNEKLFF. The CDR3 nucleotides read TGCAGTGCTCGGAACAGGGCCCGAAATGAAAAACTGTTTTTT.